This passage covers 11 T cell receptor beta chains from one sample sequenced in a study of graft-versus-host responses after intestinal transplantation. Their antigen targets remain unknown. Profiling relied on immunoSEQ multiplex PCR, and the TCRdb table lists in-frame clones only, not all of them. The sample consists of some 97,000 clones, roughly 87% of them appearing once. Sample: unstimulated CD4+ T cells sorted from spleen or lymph node cells, taken before transplant. These receptors all stem from a human donor who was the organ donor for an intestinal transplant.

The V gene is TRBV6-1, the J gene TRBJ1-4, with D hard to call. CDR1 MNHNS and CDR2 SASEGT come from the germline V gene. The length of the CDR3 is 13 residues. V was clipped by 3 bases and J by 5 bases, with 7 bases between them. The CDR3 region is CASSDEINEKLFF. CDR3 DNA sequence: TGTGCCAGCAGTGATGAAATCAATGAAAAACTGTTTTTT.

The rearrangement links TRBV19 to TRBJ2-2; 7 bases align to TRBD1. CDR1 and CDR2 (germline): LNHDA, SQIVND (reference sequence). V shed 5 bases and J 3 bases; nucleotides not matched to a gene: 9. The CDR3 extends over 16 amino acids. The CDR3 DNA reads as TGTGCCAGTAGTCTGCCCCGCCAGGGGGACACCGGGGAGCTGTTTTTT. Amino acids: CASSLPRQGDTGELFF. The variable domain in full, with the rest retrieved from reference TRBV19 and TRBJ2-2, is DGGITQSPKYLFRKEGQNVTLSCEQNLNHDAMYWYRQDPGQGLRLIYYSQIVNDFQKGDIAEGYSVSREKKESFPLTVTSAQKNPTAFYLCASSLPRQGDTGELFFGEGSRLTVL.

V usage is TRBV19 and J usage is TRBJ1-1; D remains unclear. Germline V gene sequence: CDR1 LNHDA, CDR2 SQIVND (reference sequence). The ends were cut back, 7 bases at V and 0 bases at J, with 21 bases in the middle. The CDR3 length is 17 residues. For the CDR3, the DNA is TGTGCCAGTATACGAAGTGCGGCAGGAATCATGAACACTGAAGCTTTCTTT. Protein sequence: CASIRSAAGIMNTEAFF.

The chain has TRBV11-2 and TRBJ1-1, with 8 bases that match TRBD1. This CDR3 spans 13 amino acids. Germline CDR1 SGHAT, CDR2 FQNNGV. Germline trimming cut 6 bases from V and 7 bases from J; bases unmatched to any gene: 7. In DNA, the CDR3 is TGTGCCAGCAGTCTTCAGGGGGCTAATGAAGCTTTCTTT. Encoded protein: CASSLQGANEAFF.

This clone was detected only once. This chain uses TRBV19 with TRBJ2-2; D is ambiguous. The germline gives CDR1 LNHDA, CDR2 SQIVND (reference sequence). Trimming cost V 6 bases and J 3 bases, with 17 bases left between them. The CDR3 is made up of 16 amino acids. The CDR3 DNA is TGTGCCAGTAGACATTCAGGCCGTAGGGACACCGGGGAGCTGTTTTTT. Translation: CASRHSGRRDTGELFF.

The chain joins TRBV27 to TRBJ1-2; 7 bases agree with TRBD1. V lost 1 base to trimming and J lost 9 bases; unmatched junction nucleotides: 5. The CDR3 runs 13 residues. CDR1 is MNHEY and CDR2 is SMNVEV in the germline V gene (reference sequence). The chain's CDR3 is CASSLLKGASYTF. The DNA for the CDR3 is TGTGCCAGCAGTTTATTGAAGGGGGCTAGCTACACCTTC.

The chain combines TRBV2 with TRBJ1-3; D remains ambiguous. The ends were cut back, 2 bases at V and 5 bases at J, with 10 bases in the middle. The CDR3 has 14 residues. Looked up from germline, CDR1 is SNHLY and CDR2 is FYNNEI. CDR3 sequence reads: CASSEKRARNTIYF. The CDR3 DNA reads TGTGCCAGCAGTGAAAAGCGGGCCCGAAACACCATATATTTT.

V gene TRBV28 combines with J gene TRBJ2-6; no definite D call. The CDR3 totals 14 residues. V lost 2 bases, J lost 0 bases, and 2 bases lay in between. The germline CDR1 and CDR2 sequences are MDHEN and SYDVKM. The CDR3 loop is CASSLGSGANVLTF. The CDR3 DNA sequence: TGTGCCAGCAGTTTAGGCTCTGGGGCCAACGTCCTGACTTTC. The full variable domain, rest sourced from reference TRBV28 and TRBJ2-6, is DVKVTQSSRYLVKRTGEKVFLECVQDMDHENMFWYRQDPGLGLRLIYFSYDVKMKEKGDIPEGYSVSREKKERFSLILESASTNQTSMYLCASSLGSGANVLTFGAGSRLTVL.

The chain carries TRBV25-1 and TRBJ2-1; TRBD2 matches at 9 bases. CDR3 length equals 15 residues. The germline gives CDR1 MGHDK, CDR2 SYGVNS. The V segment lost 7 bases and the J segment 6 bases; nucleotides outside the gene matches: 10. For the CDR3, the DNA is TGTGCCAGCACTCATACCGGGACTAGCCCCAATGAGCAGTTCTTC. It translates to CASTHTGTSPNEQFF.

This rearrangement joins TRBV5-1 to TRBJ1-2, with a tentative D call TRBD1 (5 bases). Looked up from germline, CDR1 is SGHRS and CDR2 is YFSETQ. The V end lost 4 bases, the J end lost 4 bases, and 17 bases lay between the germline ends. This CDR3 is built from 15 residues. The CDR3 sequence: CASSLANRDPYGYTF. CDR3 DNA: TGCGCCAGCAGCCTAGCAAACCGGGACCCCTATGGCTACACCTTC.

The CDR3 here is CASSLQGLINYEQYF. CDR3 nucleotide sequence: TGTGCCAGCAGTTTACAAGGACTAATCAACTACGAGCAGTACTTC. This chain uses TRBV28 with TRBJ2-7; a weak D match, TRBD2 (6 bases). With 2 bases removed from V and 3 bases from J, the gap between germline ends came to 14 bases. The CDR3 has 15 amino acids. Germline loops: CDR1 MDHEN, CDR2 SYDVKM.